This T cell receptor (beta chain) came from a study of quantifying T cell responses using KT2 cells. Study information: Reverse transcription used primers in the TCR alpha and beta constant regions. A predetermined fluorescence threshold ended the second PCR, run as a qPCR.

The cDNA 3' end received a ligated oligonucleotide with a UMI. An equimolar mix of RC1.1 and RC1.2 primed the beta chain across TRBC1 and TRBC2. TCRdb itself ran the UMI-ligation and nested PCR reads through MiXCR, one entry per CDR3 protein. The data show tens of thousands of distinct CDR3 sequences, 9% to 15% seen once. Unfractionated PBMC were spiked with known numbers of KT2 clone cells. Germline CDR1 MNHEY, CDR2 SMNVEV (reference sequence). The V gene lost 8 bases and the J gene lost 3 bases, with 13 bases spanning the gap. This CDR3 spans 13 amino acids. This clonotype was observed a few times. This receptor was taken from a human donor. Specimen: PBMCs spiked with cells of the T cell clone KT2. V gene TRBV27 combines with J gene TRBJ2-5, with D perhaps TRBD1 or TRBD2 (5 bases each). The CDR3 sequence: CASRRAREETQYF. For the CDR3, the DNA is TGTGCCAGCCGCAGGGCGAGGGAAGAGACCCAGTACTTC.